This T cell receptor beta chain was profiled in a study of graft-versus-host responses after intestinal transplantation (dated by TCRdb to the early 2020s). At the level of the whole study: Multivisceral, liver-intestinal, or isolated intestinal transplants were received by the recipients. All recipients received anti-thymocyte globulin induction followed by maintenance tacrolimus and steroids for approximately 3 years. Samples from three later patients were sequenced in-house on an Illumina MiSeq with MiXCR processing rather than by the commercial service. Of the 20 to 25 intestinal transplant recipients enrolled in the cohort, one of whom was a retransplant, 3 patients without pretransplant specimens were excluded. After intestinal transplantation, graft-versus-host and host-versus-graft alloreactive T cell clones in the graft, circulation and bone marrow were tracked using bulk TCR-beta CDR3 sequencing. A peak of at least 4% donor T cells among recipient peripheral blood mononuclear cells was the definition used for donor T cell macrochimerism. To identify alloreactive clones, pre-transplant mixed lymphocyte reaction products were sequenced and then compared with unstimulated pre-transplant donor and recipient T cells.

Of note for this clone: Its antigen remains unidentified. Qualities for individual bases were not recorded, and no much larger clone is one base off.

Interpreted using the paper, the time point label stands for: cells obtained before transplantation from donor or recipient. CD3+CD4+ and CD3+CD8+ populations were FACS-sorted from unstimulated pre-transplant donor and recipient cells taken from spleen or lymph nodes. Unmatched junction bases come to 8, with V trimmed by 3 bases and J by 5 bases. The CDR3 goes from the cysteine to the phenylalanine over 14 residues. Left in the record is the CDR3 DNA by itself, 42 bases read in frame from the first base. CDR1 and CDR2, looked up from the germline V gene, are SQVTM and ANQGSEA. On the study overall, not on this receptor specifically: Patients with donor T cell macrochimerism had high GvH to HvG T cell clonal ratios in their allografts. GvH clones were found in recipient bone marrow, and some of the GvH clones appeared earlier in ileal mucosa or blood, which is consistent with an intestinal mucosal origin. Early after transplant, peak levels of circulating GvH clones were found to be associated with declines in HvG clones. The conclusions were limited by the relatively low number and heterogeneity of the intestinal transplant patients.

The library came from the immunoSEQ multiplex PCR assay. For most patients, genomic DNA was isolated using the Qiagen DNeasy Blood and Tissue Kit and was shipped frozen to Adaptive Biotechnologies for TCR sequencing. For most patients, high-throughput TCR-beta CDR3 sequencing of genomic DNA was performed by Adaptive Biotechnologies. The published analysis was carried out like this. Adaptive's ImmunoSEQ software was the source of the TCR sequencing data for 18 patients, while a few other patients were processed with MiXCR and VDJtools. To correct CD4 versus CD8 sorting errors, sequences present in both subsets at a frequency ratio below 5:1 were removed. CDR3 nucleotide sequences shared between donor and recipient were removed because the origin of such sequences could not be assigned. At least 2-fold expansion over unstimulated cells and a minimum CFSE-low frequency of 0.002% (template counts) or 0.001% (read counts) were required for clones to be classified as alloreactive. Clones detected in sequenced pre-transplant spleen, lymph node, or MLR CFSE-low populations of the donor or recipient were defined as mappable. Cumulative frequency of alloreactive clones was calculated as a percentage of all sequences weighted by copy number. The table was pulled from immuneACCESS by TCRdb, which kept in-frame rearrangements only. Such tables lose some clones; where checked, under half of the loss comes from unresolved V genes, and the rest has no known cause. That table supplies the V and J calls and clone size; D and trimming were determined from the DNA. This sample is represented by more than 90,000 clones; approximately 92% of them were singletons. The ten biggest clones cover roughly 0.24% of the sample.

This receptor was identified in a human donor who was the organ donor for an intestinal transplant. The specimen was unstimulated CD4+ T cells sorted from spleen or lymph node cells, collected before transplant. Here the chain combines TRBV29-1 and TRBJ2-5; the junction holds 8 bases that match TRBD2. The bases are TGCAGCGTTGATTTAGCGGGACGGGTTGAGACCCAGTACTTC. This is translated as CSVDLAGRVETQYF. Full variable domain (CDR3 extended with the reference TRBV29-1 and TRBJ2-5 proteins): SAVISQKPSRDICQRGTSLTIQCQVDSQVTMMFWYRQQPGQSLTLIATANQGSEATYESGFVIDKFPISRPNLTFSTLTVSNMSPEDSSIYLCSVDLAGRVETQYFGPGTRLLVL.